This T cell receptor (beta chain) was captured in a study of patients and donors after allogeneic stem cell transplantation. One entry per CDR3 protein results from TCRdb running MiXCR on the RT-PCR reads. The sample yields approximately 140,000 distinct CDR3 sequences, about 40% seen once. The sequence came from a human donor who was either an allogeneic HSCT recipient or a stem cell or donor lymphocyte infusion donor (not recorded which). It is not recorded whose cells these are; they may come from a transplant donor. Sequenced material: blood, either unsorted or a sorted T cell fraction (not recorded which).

DNA for the CDR3: TGTGCCAGCAGCTTTTATGGGGAAGGGCTCGGGAATCAGCCCCAGCATTTT. Translated: CASSFYGEGLGNQPQHF. This chain joins TRBV7-9 and TRBJ1-5, with D hard to call. The CDR3 runs to 17 residues. The V end lost 3 bases, the J end lost 4 bases, and 19 bases lay between the germline ends. Per the germline V gene, CDR1 is SEHNR and CDR2 is FQNEAQ (reference sequence).